This TCR beta chain derives from a study of cytomegalovirus exposure and HLA in healthy donors. Study results and caveats: As a later analysis revealed, most CMV-associated TCR beta chains appeared HLA-restricted. The listing of 150 or so TCR beta chains classed them as cytomegalovirus-associated. As a later analysis showed, a missense DCLRE1C variant was linked to trimming of TCR beta V- and J-genes. Indistinguishable V segments, including TRBV6-2 and TRBV6-3, were excluded.

Both 60 Vbeta primers and 13 Jbeta primers went into the PCR. Generated by immunoSEQ multiplex PCR, the TCRdb table keeps only in-frame clones and is missing some. Among about 200,000 clones listed, 70% to 80% were seen once. Details on this clone: The antigen is not known.

V was shortened by 3 bases and J by 5 bases, with 13 bases between the two germline ends. The CDR3 has 15 amino acids. Germline CDR1 and CDR2: SNHLY and FYNNEI. The source of this sequence is a male donor in good health and CMV-seropositive. Sequencing was carried out using PBMCs. The chain is built from TRBV2 and TRBJ2-2; D is undetermined. In nucleotides, the CDR3 is TGTGCCAGCAGTGACTGGCAGAATACAACCGGGGAGCTGTTTTTT. Amino acid sequence: CASSDWQNTTGELFF.